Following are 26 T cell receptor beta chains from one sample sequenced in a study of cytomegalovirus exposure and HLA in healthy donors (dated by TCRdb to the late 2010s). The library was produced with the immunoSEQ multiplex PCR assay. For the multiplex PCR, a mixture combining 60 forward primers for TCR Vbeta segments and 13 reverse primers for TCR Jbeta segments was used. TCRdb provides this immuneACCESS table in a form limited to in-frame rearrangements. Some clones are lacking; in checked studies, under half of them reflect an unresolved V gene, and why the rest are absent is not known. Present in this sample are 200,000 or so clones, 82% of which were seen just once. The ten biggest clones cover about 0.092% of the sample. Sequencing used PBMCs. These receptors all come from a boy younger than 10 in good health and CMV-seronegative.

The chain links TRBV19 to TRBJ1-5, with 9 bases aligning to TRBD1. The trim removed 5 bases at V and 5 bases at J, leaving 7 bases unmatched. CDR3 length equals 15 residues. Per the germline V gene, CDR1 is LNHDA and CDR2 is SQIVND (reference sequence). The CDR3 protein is CASSSQGARDQPQHF. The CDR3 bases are TGTGCCAGTAGTTCACAGGGGGCGAGGGATCAGCCCCAGCATTTT.

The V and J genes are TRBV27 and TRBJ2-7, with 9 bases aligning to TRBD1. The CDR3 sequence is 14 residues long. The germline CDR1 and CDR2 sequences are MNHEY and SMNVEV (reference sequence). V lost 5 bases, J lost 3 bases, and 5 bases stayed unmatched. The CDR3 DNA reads TGTGCCAGCAGTGTCGGGACAGGGATCTACGAGCAGTACTTC. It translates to CASSVGTGIYEQYF.

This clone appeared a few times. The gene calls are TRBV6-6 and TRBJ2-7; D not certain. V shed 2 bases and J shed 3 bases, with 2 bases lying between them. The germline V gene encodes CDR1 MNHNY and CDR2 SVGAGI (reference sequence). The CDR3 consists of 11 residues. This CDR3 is CASSYRYEQYF. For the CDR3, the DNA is TGTGCCAGCAGTTACCGCTACGAGCAGTACTTC.

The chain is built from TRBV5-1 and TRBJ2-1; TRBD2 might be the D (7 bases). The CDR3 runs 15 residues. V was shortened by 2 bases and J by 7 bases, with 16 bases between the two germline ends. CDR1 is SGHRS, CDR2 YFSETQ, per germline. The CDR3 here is CASSFGGGARNEQFF. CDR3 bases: TGCGCCAGCAGCTTTGGGGGGGGCGCACGTAATGAGCAGTTCTTC.

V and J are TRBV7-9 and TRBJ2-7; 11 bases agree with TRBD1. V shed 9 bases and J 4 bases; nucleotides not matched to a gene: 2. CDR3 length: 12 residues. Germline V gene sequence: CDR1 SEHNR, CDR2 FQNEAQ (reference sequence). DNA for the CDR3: TGTGCCAGTGGGGACAGGGGGTACGAGCAGTACTTC. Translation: CASGDRGYEQYF.

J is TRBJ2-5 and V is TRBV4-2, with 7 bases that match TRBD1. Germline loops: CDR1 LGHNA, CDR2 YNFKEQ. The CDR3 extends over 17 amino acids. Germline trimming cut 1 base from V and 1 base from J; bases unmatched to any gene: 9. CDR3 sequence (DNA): TGTGCCAGCAGCCAAGGGGTGGGGACAGCAGTCCAAGAGACCCAGTACTTC. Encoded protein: CASSQGVGTAVQETQYF.

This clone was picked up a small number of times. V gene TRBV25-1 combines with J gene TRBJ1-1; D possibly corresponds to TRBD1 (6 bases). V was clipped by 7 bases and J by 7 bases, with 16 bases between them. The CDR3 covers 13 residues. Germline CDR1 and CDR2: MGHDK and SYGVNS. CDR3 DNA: TGTGCCAGCACAGGGGTCGGTGAGATTGAAGCTTTCTTT. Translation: CASTGVGEIEAFF.

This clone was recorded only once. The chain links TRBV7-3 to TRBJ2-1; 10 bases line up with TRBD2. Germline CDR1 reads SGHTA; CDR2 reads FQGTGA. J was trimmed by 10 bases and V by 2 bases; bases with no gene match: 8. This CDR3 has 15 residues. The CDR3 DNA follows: TGTGCCAGCAGCTTATATCCGCAGACTAGCGGGGAGCAGTTCTTC. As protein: CASSLYPQTSGEQFF.

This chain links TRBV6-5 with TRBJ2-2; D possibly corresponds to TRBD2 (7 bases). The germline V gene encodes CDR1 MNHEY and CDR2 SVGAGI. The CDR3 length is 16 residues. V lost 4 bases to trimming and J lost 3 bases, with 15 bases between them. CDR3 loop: CASSLEGGRDTGELFF. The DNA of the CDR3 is TGTGCCAGCAGTTTGGAGGGGGGGCGCGACACCGGGGAGCTGTTTTTT.

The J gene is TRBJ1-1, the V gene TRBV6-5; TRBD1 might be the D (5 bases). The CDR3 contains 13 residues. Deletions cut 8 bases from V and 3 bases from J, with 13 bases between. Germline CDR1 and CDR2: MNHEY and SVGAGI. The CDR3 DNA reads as TGTGCCAGCGGGAGGGGTCCCTACACTGAAGCTTTCTTT. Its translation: CASGRGPYTEAFF.

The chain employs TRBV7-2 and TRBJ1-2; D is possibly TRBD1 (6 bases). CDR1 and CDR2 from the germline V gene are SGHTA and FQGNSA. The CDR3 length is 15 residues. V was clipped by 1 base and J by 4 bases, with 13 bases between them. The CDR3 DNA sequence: TGTGCCAGCAGCTTAGTTCAGGGAGGGGGCTATGGCTACACCTTC. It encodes CASSLVQGGGYGYTF.

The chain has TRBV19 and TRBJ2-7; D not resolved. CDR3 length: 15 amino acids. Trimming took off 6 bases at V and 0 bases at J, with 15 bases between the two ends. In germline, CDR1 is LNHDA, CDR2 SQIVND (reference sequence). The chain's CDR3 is CASSPGPRSSYEQYF. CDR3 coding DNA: TGTGCCAGTAGCCCCGGCCCGCGGAGCTCCTACGAGCAGTACTTC.

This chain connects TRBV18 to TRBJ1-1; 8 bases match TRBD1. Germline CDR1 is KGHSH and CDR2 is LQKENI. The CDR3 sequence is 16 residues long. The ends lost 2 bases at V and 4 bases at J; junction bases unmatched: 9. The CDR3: CASSPTPGGLSTEAFF. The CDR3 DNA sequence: TGTGCCAGCTCACCAACTCCAGGGGGCCTCAGCACTGAAGCTTTCTTT.

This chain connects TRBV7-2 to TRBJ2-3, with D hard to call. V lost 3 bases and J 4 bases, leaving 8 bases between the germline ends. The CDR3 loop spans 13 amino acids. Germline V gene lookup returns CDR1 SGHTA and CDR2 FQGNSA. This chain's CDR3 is CASSFRGADTQYF. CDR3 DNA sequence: TGTGCCAGCAGCTTCCGAGGCGCAGATACGCAGTATTTT. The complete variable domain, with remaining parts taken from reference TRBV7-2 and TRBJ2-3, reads GAGVSQSPSNKVTEKGKDVELRCDPISGHTALYWYRQSLGQGLEFLIYFQGNSAPDKSGLPSDRFSAERTGGSVSTLTIQRTQQEDSAVYLCASSFRGADTQYFGPGTRLTVL.

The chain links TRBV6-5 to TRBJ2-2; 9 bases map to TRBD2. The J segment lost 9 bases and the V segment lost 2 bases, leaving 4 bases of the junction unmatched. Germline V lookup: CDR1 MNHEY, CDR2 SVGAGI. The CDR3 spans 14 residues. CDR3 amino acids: CASSYRRGGRELFF. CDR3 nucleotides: TGTGCCAGCAGTTACCGGCGGGGGGGCCGGGAGCTGTTTTTT.

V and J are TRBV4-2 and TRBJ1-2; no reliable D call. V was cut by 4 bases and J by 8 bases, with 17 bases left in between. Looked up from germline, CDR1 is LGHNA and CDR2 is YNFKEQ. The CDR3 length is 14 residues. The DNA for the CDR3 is TGTGCCAGCAGCCCAAGCACGAGACAATGGGGCTACACCTTC. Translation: CASSPSTRQWGYTF.

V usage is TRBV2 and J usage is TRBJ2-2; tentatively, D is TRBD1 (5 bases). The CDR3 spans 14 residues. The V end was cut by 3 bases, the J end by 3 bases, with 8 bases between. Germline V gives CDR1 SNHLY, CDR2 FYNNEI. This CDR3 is CASSEAGYTGELFF. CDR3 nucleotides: TGTGCCAGCAGTGAGGCAGGGTACACCGGGGAGCTGTTTTTT.

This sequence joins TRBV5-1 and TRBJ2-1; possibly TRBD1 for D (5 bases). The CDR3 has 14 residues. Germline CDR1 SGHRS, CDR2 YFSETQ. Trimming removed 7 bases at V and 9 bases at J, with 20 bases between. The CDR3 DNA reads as TGCGCCAGCGTTGACAGTTTGAAGGGCGGTGAGCAGTTCTTC. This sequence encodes CASVDSLKGGEQFF.

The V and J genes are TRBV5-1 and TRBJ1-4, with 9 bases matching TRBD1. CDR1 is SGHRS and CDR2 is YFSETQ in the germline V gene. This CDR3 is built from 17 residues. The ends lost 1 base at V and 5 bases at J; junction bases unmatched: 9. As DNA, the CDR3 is TGCGCCAGCAGCTTGCGCCCGGGACAGGGTTTAAATGAAAAACTGTTTTTT. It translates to CASSLRPGQGLNEKLFF.

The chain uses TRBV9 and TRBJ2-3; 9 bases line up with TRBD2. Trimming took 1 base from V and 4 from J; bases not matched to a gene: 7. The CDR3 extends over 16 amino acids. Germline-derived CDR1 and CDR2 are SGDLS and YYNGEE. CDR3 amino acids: CASSVSLQRGADTQYF. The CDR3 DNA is TGTGCCAGCAGCGTAAGTCTTCAGCGGGGGGCAGATACGCAGTATTTT.

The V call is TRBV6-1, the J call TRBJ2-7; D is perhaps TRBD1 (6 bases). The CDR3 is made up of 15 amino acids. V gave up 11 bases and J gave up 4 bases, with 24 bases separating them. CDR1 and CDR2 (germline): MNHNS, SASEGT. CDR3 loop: CACYSTGTSTYEQYF. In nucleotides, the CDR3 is TGTGCCTGCTACTCGACCGGGACATCCACTTACGAGCAGTACTTC.

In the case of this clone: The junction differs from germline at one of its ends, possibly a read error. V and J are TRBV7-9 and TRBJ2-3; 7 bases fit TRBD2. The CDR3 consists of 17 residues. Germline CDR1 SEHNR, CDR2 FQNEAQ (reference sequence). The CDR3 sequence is CSSSFLRLAGFRDTQYF. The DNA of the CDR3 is TGTTCCAGCAGCTTCCTGCGACTAGCAGGGTTCCGGGATACGCAGTATTTT.

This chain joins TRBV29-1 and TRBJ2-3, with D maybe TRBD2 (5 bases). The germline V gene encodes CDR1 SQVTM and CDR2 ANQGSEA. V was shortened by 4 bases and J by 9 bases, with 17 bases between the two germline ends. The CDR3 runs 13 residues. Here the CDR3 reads CSVGSPLASTQYF. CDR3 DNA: TGCAGCGTTGGCTCTCCCCTAGCTTCAACGCAGTATTTT.

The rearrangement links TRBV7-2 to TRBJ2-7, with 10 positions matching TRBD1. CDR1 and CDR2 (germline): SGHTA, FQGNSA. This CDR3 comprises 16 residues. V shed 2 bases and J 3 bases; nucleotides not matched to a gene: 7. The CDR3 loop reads CASSLKGGTGDYEQYF. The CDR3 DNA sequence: TGTGCCAGCAGCTTAAAGGGGGGGACAGGGGACTACGAGCAGTACTTC.

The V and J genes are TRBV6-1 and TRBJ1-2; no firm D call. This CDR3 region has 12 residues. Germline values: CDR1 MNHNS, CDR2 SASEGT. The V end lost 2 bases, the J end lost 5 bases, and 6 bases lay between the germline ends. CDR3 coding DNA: TGTGCCAGCAGTGAACACGGGTATGGCTACACCTTC. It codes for CASSEHGYGYTF.

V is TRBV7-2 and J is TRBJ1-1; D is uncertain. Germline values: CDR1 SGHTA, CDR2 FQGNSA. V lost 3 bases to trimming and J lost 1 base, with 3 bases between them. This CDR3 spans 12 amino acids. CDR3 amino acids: CASSFQNTEAFF. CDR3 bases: TGTGCCAGCAGCTTCCAGAACACTGAAGCTTTCTTT.